A selection of T cell receptor beta chains follows, all from one sample in a study of control samples from healthy donors and cancer patients. Assay: immunoSEQ multiplex PCR; the TCRdb copy retains only in-frame clones and omits some. This table has more than 95,000 clones, over 75% appearing once. What was sequenced was blood. All receptors derive from a man aged 35 to 55 in good health. CDR3s include the opening cysteine and the closing phenylalanine or tryptophan.

J gene | V gene | CDR3 protein
TRBJ1-2 | TRBV24-1 | CATSDPSLDGNYGYTF
TRBJ1-2 | TRBV12-3/TRBV12-4 | CASSYRILYGYTF
TRBJ2-4 | TRBV18 | CASSPGTGLDF
TRBJ2-3 | TRBV5-1 | CASSLTSGGFWNTQYF
TRBJ2-1 | TRBV5-4 | CASSATGTSRYNEQFF
TRBJ1-3 | TRBV30 | CALGGVSGNTIYF
TRBJ2-7 | TRBV7-2 | CASSTQRAYEQYF
TRBJ1-4 | TRBV7-9 | CASSLRTGGDNEKLFF
TRBJ2-1 | TRBV12-3/TRBV12-4 | CASTRGIYNEQFF
TRBJ1-1 | TRBV2 | CASTPFGTSGAFF
TRBJ2-1 | TRBV9 | CASSARGYNEQFF
TRBJ2-7 | TRBV18 | CASSPTTYEQYF
TRBJ1-2 | TRBV9 | CASSGNYGYTF
TRBJ1-6 | TRBV5-5 | CASSLYGQNSPLHF
TRBJ2-1 | TRBV11-3 | CASSPRLTGVQFF
TRBJ2-1 | TRBV18 | CASSPPPGGLNEQFF
TRBJ2-4 | TRBV2 | CASRTSGGAKNIQYF
TRBJ2-7 | TRBV18 | CASSPYRVSEQYF
TRBJ1-1 | TRBV7-2 | CASSYLGGSEESAFF
TRBJ1-5 | TRBV4-1 | CASSQDIIDRTQPQHF
TRBJ1-1 | TRBV4-1 | CASSQGQGPNTEAFF
TRBJ2-5 | TRBV5-1 | CASSLPGTGGETQYF
TRBJ2-3 | TRBV19 | CASSSGGSFTDTQYF
TRBJ1-4 | TRBV6-6 | CASSPRTGGKTNEKLFF
TRBJ1-4 | TRBV3-1/TRBV3-2 | CASSQGGRGRGNEKLFF
TRBJ2-1 | TRBV5-6 | CASSGTSGGASYNEQFF
TRBJ2-1 | TRBV4-3 | CASSQDRRGFGQFF
TRBJ2-7 | TRBV7-8 | CASSLTGQGTYEQYF
TRBJ2-2 | TRBV19 | CASTHRRTGELFF
TRBJ2-7 | TRBV18 | CASSPGGSYYEQYF
TRBJ2-1 | TRBV7-2 | CASSPQVLDNEQFF
TRBJ2-7 | TRBV2 | CASSEASGGPYEQYF
TRBJ2-7 | TRBV19 | CASRDSSRYEQYF
TRBJ1-5 | TRBV24-1 | CATSAGSSNQPQHF
TRBJ1-2 | TRBV6-2/TRBV6-3 | CVSSKGPFSYTF
TRBJ1-2 | TRBV18 | CASSHAGTNYGYTF
TRBJ2-7 | TRBV7-9 | CASSFGTEFYEQYF
TRBJ1-1 | TRBV12-3/TRBV12-4 | CASRWTGDTEAFF
TRBJ1-5 | TRBV3-1/TRBV3-2 | CASSQGTDALRGNQPQHF
TRBJ1-2 | TRBV18 | CASSEDGIYSYTF
TRBJ2-1 | TRBV12-5 | CASGQGNEQFF
TRBJ1-5 | TRBV9 | CASSVWSSNQPQHF
TRBJ1-2 | TRBV7-2 | CASIGDRGYGYTF
TRBJ2-1 | TRBV12-3/TRBV12-4 | CASSLLGGPWFF
TRBJ2-3 | TRBV3-1/TRBV3-2 | CASSPRDTLADTQYF
TRBJ2-3 | TRBV6-6 | CASSYSRGETDTQYF
TRBJ1-3 | TRBV6-5 | CASRPQGGSGNTIYF
TRBJ1-2 | TRBV18 | CASSPEPIPNYGYTF
TRBJ1-3 | TRBV30 | CACRTGLSGNTIYF
TRBJ2-5 | TRBV7-9 | CASSLASILGETQYF
TRBJ2-3 | TRBV19 | CASCDSRFAADTQYF
TRBJ2-5 | TRBV9 | CASSPSTATETQYF
TRBJ2-3 | TRBV7-8 | CASSLELWGPNVRGGSTDTQYF